This T cell receptor (beta chain) was captured in a study of CD8+CD57+ T cells in acquired aplastic anemia. Study summary: DNA from sorted CD4+ and CD8+ cells averaged around 3.2 ug.

Per the germline V gene, CDR1 is DFQATT and CDR2 is SNEGSKA (reference sequence). The V end lost 3 bases, the J end lost 8 bases, and 10 bases lay between the germline ends. CDR3 length equals 11 residues. CDR3 and TCR beta VDJ profiling relied on a genomic DNA template. Each CDR3 protein is one row after TCRdb ran MiXCR on the reads. The sample comprises about 80,000 distinct CDR3 sequences, less than 60% of which are singletons, and approximately 62% rests with the top ten. This clonotype was counted at least ten times. The antigen is not known. Study-level findings and limits: Patients and controls had in common 25 to 30 CD8+ CDR3 sequences.

Material: sorted CD4+, CD8+, or CD8+CD57+ T cells (not recorded which) from PBMCs. V usage is TRBV20-1 and J usage is TRBJ1-1; D is ambiguous. The TCR comes from a human donor in good health, serving as a control. CDR3 amino acids: CSASGESEAFF. The CDR3 DNA reads as TGCAGTGCTAGTGGGGAGAGCGAAGCTTTCTTT.